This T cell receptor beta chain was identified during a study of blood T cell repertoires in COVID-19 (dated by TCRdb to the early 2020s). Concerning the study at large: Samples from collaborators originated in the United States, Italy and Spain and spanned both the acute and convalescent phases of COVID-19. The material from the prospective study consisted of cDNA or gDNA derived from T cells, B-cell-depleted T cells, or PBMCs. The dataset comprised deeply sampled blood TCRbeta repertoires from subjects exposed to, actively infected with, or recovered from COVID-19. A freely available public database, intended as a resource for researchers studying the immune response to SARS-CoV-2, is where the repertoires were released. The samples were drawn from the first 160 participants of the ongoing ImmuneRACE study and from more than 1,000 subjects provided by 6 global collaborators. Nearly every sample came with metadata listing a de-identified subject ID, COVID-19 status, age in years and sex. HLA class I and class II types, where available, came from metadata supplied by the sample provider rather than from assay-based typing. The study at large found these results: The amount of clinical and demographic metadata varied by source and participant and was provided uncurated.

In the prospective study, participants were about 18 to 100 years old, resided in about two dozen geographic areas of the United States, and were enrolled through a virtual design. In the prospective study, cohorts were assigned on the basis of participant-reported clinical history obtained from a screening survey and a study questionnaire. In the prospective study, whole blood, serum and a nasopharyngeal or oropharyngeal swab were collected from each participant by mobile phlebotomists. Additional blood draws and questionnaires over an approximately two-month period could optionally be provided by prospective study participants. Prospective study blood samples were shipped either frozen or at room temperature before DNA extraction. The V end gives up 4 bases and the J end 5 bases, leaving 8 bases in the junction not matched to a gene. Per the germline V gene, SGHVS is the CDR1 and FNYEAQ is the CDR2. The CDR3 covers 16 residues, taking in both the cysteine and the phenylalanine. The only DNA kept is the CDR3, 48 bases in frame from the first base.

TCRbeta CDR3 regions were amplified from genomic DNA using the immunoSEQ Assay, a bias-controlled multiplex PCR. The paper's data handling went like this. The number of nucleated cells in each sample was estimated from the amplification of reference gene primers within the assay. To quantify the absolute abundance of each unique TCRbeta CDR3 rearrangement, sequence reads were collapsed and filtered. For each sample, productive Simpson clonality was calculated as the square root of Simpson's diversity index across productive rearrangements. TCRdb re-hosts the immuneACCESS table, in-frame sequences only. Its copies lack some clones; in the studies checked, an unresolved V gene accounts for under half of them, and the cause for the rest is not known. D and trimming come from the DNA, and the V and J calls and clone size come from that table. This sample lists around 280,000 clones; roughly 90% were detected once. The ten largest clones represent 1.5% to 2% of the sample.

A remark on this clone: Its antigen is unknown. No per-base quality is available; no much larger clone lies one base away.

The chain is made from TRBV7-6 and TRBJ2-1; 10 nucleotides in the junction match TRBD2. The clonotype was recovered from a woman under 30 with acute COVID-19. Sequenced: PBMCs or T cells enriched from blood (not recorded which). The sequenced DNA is TGTGCCAGCAGCTCAATAGCGGGAGGCCTGGACAATGAGCAGTTCTTC. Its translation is CASSSIAGGLDNEQFF.